The TCR beta chain described here comes from a study of T cells in Graves' hyperthyroidism and ophthalmopathy. Study-level points and caveats: Blood also carried most thyroid clonotypes expanded above 0.001. From stable hyperthyroidism, ophthalmopathy was set apart by a 13 V-J model.

PBMCs were collected from an approximately 9.3 ml volume of fresh peripheral blood. Authors of the study amplified TCR beta CDR3 regions from RNA transcripts. An initial round of RT-PCR targeting the TCR CDR3 relied on the HTBI primer set. TCRdb re-derived calls from the multiplex PCR reads in MiXCR, one entry per CDR3 protein. The sample includes some 510,000 distinct CDR3 sequences, under 25% of them seen just once. CDR1 and CDR2 (germline): SEHNR, FQNEAQ (reference sequence). With 1 base removed from V and 1 base from J, the gap between germline ends came to 17 bases. This CDR3 is built from 17 residues. This clonotype was seen many times. What it recognizes is unknown.

The V gene is TRBV7-9, the J gene TRBJ2-7; D remains ambiguous. The sequencing input was blood. The TCR originated in a man between 18 and 29 years old with Graves' hyperthyroidism. In DNA, the CDR3 is TGTGCCAGCAGCTTAGGAGGCGGAGCCGGCAGGTCCTACGAGCAGTACTTC. Encoded protein: CASSLGGGAGRSYEQYF.